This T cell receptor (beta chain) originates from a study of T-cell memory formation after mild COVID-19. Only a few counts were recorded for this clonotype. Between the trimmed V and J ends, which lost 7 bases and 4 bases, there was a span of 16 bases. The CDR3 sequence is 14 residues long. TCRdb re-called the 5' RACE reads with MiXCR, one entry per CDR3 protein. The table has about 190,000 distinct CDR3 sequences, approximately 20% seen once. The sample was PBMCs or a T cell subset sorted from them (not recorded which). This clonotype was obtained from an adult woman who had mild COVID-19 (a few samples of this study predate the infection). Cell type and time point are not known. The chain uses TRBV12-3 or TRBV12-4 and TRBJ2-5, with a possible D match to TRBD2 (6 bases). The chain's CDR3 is CASILGGSRETQYF. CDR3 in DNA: TGTGCCAGCATCTTAGGAGGGAGCAGAGAGACCCAGTACTTC.